The source of this T cell receptor (beta chain) is a study of regulatory T cells in long-lasting Graves disease. General study results and limits: Whereas new patients shared 966 public clonotypes, persistent patients shared more, at about 2,700. Small numbers of samples may have cut accuracy.

Arm-PCR of CDR3 regions and iRepertoire HTBI primers were used to build TCR beta libraries. TCRdb recomputed calls from the multiplex PCR reads with MiXCR, one row per CDR3 protein. The profile shows hundreds of thousands of distinct CDR3 sequences, around 12% of them singletons. Time point given: newly diagnosed GD, antithyroid drugs for less than 3 months. Extracted RNA from PBMCs served as the source of the TCR library. Trimming cost V 4 bases and J 4 bases, with 7 bases left between them. Germline V gene data show CDR1 as GTSNPN and CDR2 as SVGIG (reference sequence). This CDR3 region has 11 residues. A remark on this clonotype: Its antigen is not identified.

These same data were also listed under a study on T cells in Graves' hyperthyroidism and ophthalmopathy. That report notes: Before onset, by a median of approximately 5.9 months, the model predicted ophthalmopathy.

The sequence came from a woman aged 25 to 39 with Graves disease. The source material was peripheral blood mononuclear cells (PBMCs), sampled at new diagnosis, from a patient treated with antithyroid drugs. This chain joins TRBV30 and TRBJ1-1, with D unclear. The CDR3 sequence is CAWIRLTEAFF. The CDR3 DNA follows: TGTGCCTGGATTAGGCTCACTGAAGCTTTCTTT.